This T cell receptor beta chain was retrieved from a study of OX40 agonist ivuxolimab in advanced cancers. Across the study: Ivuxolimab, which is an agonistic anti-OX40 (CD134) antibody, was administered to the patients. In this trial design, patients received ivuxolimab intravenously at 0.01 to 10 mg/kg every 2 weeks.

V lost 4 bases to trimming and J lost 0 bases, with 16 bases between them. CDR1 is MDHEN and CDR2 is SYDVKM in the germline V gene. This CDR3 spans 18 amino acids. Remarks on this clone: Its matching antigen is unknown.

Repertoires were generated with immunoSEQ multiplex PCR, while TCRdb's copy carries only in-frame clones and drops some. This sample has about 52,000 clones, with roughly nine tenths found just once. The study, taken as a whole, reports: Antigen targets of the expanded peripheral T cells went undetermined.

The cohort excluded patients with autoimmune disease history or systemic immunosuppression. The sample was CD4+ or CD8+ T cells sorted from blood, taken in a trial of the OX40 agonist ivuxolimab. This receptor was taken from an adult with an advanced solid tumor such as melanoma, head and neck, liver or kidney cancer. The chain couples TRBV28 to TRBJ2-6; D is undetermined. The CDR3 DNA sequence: TGTGCCAGCAGTTCCTTTTCCTACCCCGGCTCTGGGGCCAACGTCCTGACTTTC. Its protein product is CASSSFSYPGSGANVLTF.